The clone carrying this T cell receptor (beta chain) was seen more than once but under ten times. This record belongs to a study of cytomegalovirus exposure and HLA in healthy donors. The study ran its PCR with 60 Vbeta and 13 Jbeta primers. Only in-frame clones appear in the TCRdb table, and some are missing; sequencing was by immunoSEQ multiplex PCR. The data contain approximately 120,000 clones, over 75% of them singletons. The CDR3 sequence is 14 residues long. Trimming cost V 4 bases and J 0 bases, with 13 bases left between them. CDR1 and CDR2 from the germline V gene are GTSNPN and SVGIG (reference sequence).

Material: PBMCs. The sequence derives from a woman aged 40 to 55 in good health and CMV-seropositive. The chain combines TRBV30 with TRBJ2-7, with D perhaps TRBD2 (6 bases). DNA for the CDR3: TGTGCCTGGACCCCCGGGACTTACTCCTACGAGCAGTACTTC. Its translation: CAWTPGTYSYEQYF.